This T cell receptor beta chain is from a study of T cell changes during pregnancy in multiple sclerosis. Profiled with immunoSEQ multiplex PCR; TCRdb holds only in-frame clones, not every one. The sample contains about 58,000 clones, more than 80% of which appear only once. Germline assignment: CDR1 MNHEY and CDR2 SMNVEV (reference sequence). CDR3 size: 16 residues. Germline trimming cut 1 base from V and 6 bases from J; bases unmatched to any gene: 9. This rearrangement joins TRBV27 to TRBJ2-1; 7 bases fit TRBD1. Sequencing used CD4+ T cells from peripheral blood mononuclear cells, obtained after pregnancy. The receptor was isolated from a female donor in good health, enrolled as a control in a pregnancy study. In nucleotides, the CDR3 is TGTGCCAGCAGTTTATTAGGTACAGGGGTGGGCAATGAGCAGTTCTTC. It specifies CASSLLGTGVGNEQFF.